The subject of this entry is one TCR beta chain. In germline, CDR1 is MNHEY, CDR2 SVGAGI. V shed 4 bases and J 4 bases; nucleotides not matched to a gene: 6. There are 15 residues in the CDR3. The data derive from a study of cytomegalovirus exposure and HLA in healthy donors. The PCR was carried out with 60 Vbeta primers and 13 Jbeta primers. This table comes from immunoSEQ multiplex PCR, and its TCRdb copy is limited to in-frame clones, with some not included. This sample has about 75,000 clones, with 70% to 85% found just once. This chain uses TRBV6-5 with TRBJ2-5; 10 nucleotides align to TRBD1. This receptor was obtained from a man aged 70-80 years in good health and CMV-seropositive. Sequenced input: PBMCs. As DNA, the CDR3 is TGTGCCAGCAGTTCCTTGGACAGGGGGGGAGAGACCCAGTACTTC. Translated, it gives CASSSLDRGGETQYF.